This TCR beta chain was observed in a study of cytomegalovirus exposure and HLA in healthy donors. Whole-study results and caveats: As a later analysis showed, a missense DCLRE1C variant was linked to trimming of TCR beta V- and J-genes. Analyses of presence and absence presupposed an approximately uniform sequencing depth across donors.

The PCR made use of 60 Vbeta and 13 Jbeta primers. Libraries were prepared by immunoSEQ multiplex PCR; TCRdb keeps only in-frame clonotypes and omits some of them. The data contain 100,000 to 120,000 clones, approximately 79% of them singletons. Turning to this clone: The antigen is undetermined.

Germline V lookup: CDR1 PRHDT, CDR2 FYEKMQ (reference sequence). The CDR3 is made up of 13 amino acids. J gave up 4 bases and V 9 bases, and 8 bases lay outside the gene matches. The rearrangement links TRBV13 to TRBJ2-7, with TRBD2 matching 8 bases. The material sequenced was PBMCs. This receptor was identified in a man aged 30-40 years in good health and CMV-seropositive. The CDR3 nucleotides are TGTGCCAGTAGACGCGGGGGGAGGTACGAGCAGTACTTC. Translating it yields CASRRGGRYEQYF. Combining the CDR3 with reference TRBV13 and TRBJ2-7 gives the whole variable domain AAGVIQSPRHLIKEKRETATLKCYPIPRHDTVYWYQQGPGQDPQFLISFYEKMQSDKGSIPDRFSAQQFSDYHSELNMSSLELGDSALYFCASRRGGRYEQYFGPGTRLTVT.